The 32 T cell receptor beta chains reported below all come from one sample, sequenced in a study of blood T cell repertoires in COVID-19. Sequenced by immunoSEQ multiplex PCR; TCRdb stores in-frame clones only, minus some. The data show roughly 300,000 clones, with over 75% seen just once and 9% to 9.5% held by the top ten. Sequencing was performed on peripheral blood. All receptors come from a man between 18 and 29 years old with active or convalescent COVID-19.

This chain links TRBV6-1 with TRBJ1-2, with 8 bases lining up with TRBD1. Germline V gene sequence: CDR1 MNHNS, CDR2 SASEGT. CDR3 length: 16 residues. The J segment lost 0 bases and the V segment lost 2 bases, leaving 5 bases of the junction unmatched. CDR3 DNA sequence: TGTGCCAGCAGTGAACTAGACAGGGGTCCTAACTATGGCTACACCTTC. It yields the protein CASSELDRGPNYGYTF.

This chain connects TRBV6-4 to TRBJ2-1, with 11 bases lining up with TRBD1. V gave up 0 bases and J gave up 6 bases; unmatched junction bases: 1. This CDR3 is 15 amino acids long. In germline, CDR1 is MRHNA, CDR2 SNTAGT. CDR3 DNA sequence: TGTGCCAGCAGTGACTCCGGGACAGGGGGCAATGAGCAGTTCTTC. It specifies CASSDSGTGGNEQFF.

J is TRBJ2-7 and V is TRBV7-9, with 9 bases lining up with TRBD1. This CDR3 is built from 14 residues. Germline CDR1 and CDR2: SEHNR and FQNEAQ (reference sequence). The J segment lost 5 bases and the V segment lost 6 bases, leaving 8 bases of the junction unmatched. The CDR3 DNA sequence: TGTGCCAGCAGTTCGGGACAGGGAGTTAACGAGCAGTACTTC. Encoded protein: CASSSGQGVNEQYF.

This clone was seen only a few times. This chain links TRBV20-1 with TRBJ1-5; 10 bases line up with TRBD1. V gave up 3 bases and J gave up 2 bases; unmatched junction bases: 16. CDR3 size: 19 residues. CDR1 DFQATT and CDR2 SNEGSKA come from the germline V gene (reference sequence). For the CDR3, the DNA is TGCAGTGCTAGTAACCGGGACAGGGGTTGGGTAGCTGGCAATCAGCCCCAGCATTTT. Encoded protein: CSASNRDRGWVAGNQPQHF.

This chain links TRBV7-6 with TRBJ2-3; D may be TRBD1 (6 bases). CDR3 length: 14 amino acids. The germline V and J ends were trimmed by 4 bases and 5 bases, with 13 bases remaining between them. Germline loops: CDR1 SGHVS, CDR2 FNYEAQ. In DNA, the CDR3 is TGTGCCAGCAGCTCCTGGACAGATCAAGATACGCAGTATTTT. Translation: CASSSWTDQDTQYF.

The rearrangement links TRBV18 to TRBJ2-2, with 10 bases aligning to TRBD2. The length of the CDR3 is 17 residues. Germline trimming cut 1 base from V and 6 bases from J; bases unmatched to any gene: 8. From germline, CDR1 is KGHSH and CDR2 LQKENI. Here the CDR3 DNA reads TGTGCCAGCTCACCACGAGCGGGGGGGACCCTCGCCGGGGAGCTGTTTTTT. Protein: CASSPRAGGTLAGELFF.

The chain is built from TRBV3-1 (or the pseudogene TRBV3-2) and TRBJ1-6, with a tentative D call TRBD1 (6 bases). Germline CDR1 LGHDT, CDR2 YNNKEL (reference sequence). V was pared by 2 bases and J by 5 bases, with 19 bases between. The length of the CDR3 is 18 residues. The CDR3 nucleotides read TGTGCCAGCAGCCAATTGGCAGGGGAAAGCTGCGATAATTCACCCCTCCACTTT. Protein sequence: CASSQLAGESCDNSPLHF.

V and J are TRBV4-1 and TRBJ1-2, with 8 positions matching TRBD1. Per germline, CDR1 MGHRA and CDR2 YSYEKL. V lost 4 bases and J lost 4; bases outside the gene matches: 5. CDR3 length: 14 residues. CDR3 nucleotide sequence: TGCGCCAGCAGCCCGGACAGGGCTTTCTATGGCTACACCTTC. Residues: CASSPDRAFYGYTF.

The J gene is TRBJ1-1, the V gene TRBV6-6; 7 bases are shared with TRBD1. J lost 1 base, V lost 6 bases, and 5 bases had no gene match. CDR1 and CDR2 from the germline V gene are MNHNY and SVGAGI (reference sequence). This CDR3 contains 14 residues. CDR3 sequence: CASSVRGKNTEAFF. CDR3 nucleotides: TGTGCCAGCAGCGTCAGGGGGAAGAACACTGAAGCTTTCTTT.

The V and J genes are TRBV21-1 and TRBJ2-7; the table's D call TRBD2 went unverified against the DNA. TRBV21-1 is labeled a pseudogene. CDR3 length: 17 residues. The CDR3 loop is CASATAEGRGDSYEQYF. CDR3 DNA sequence: TGTGCCAGCGCGACCGCAGAGGGGCGGGGGGACAGCTACGAGCAGTACTTC.

V is TRBV9 and J is TRBJ1-2; TRBD1 aligns across 7 bases. The J segment lost 1 base and the V segment lost 3 bases, leaving 6 bases of the junction unmatched. The CDR3 sequence is 15 residues long. CDR1 and CDR2 from the germline V gene are SGDLS and YYNGEE. CDR3 sequence reads: CASSASGGHNYGYTF. In DNA form, the CDR3 reads TGTGCCAGCAGCGCGTCAGGGGGGCATAACTATGGCTACACCTTC.

V is TRBV2 and J is TRBJ1-5; D possibly corresponds to TRBD1 (5 bases). CDR1 is SNHLY and CDR2 is FYNNEI in the germline V gene. The CDR3 is 14 residues long. V gave up 3 bases and J gave up 3 bases, with 9 bases separating them. The CDR3 region is CASSDSGINQPQHF. The DNA for the CDR3 is TGTGCCAGCAGTGATTCAGGGATCAATCAGCCCCAGCATTTT.

The chain is built from TRBV7-9 and TRBJ1-2; D call uncertain. The CDR3 length is 12 residues. Germline lookup yields CDR1 SEHNR and CDR2 FQNEAQ (reference sequence). Trimming took off 4 bases at V and 8 bases at J, with 11 bases between the two ends. CDR3 loop: CASSSGLGGYTF. The CDR3 DNA is TGTGCCAGCAGCTCCGGACTGGGGGGCTACACCTTC.

The V gene is TRBV7-2, the J gene TRBJ1-4, with a possible D match to TRBD1 (5 bases). Germline V gene lookup returns CDR1 SGHTA and CDR2 FQGNSA. V dropped 3 bases and J dropped 2 bases, with 13 bases sitting between them. There are 16 residues in the CDR3. The CDR3 DNA reads TGTGCCAGCAGCTTGCAGGGAATGTACACTAATGAAAAACTGTTTTTT. As protein: CASSLQGMYTNEKLFF.

V is TRBV11-2 and J is TRBJ1-2, with 8 bases aligning to TRBD1. CDR1 is SGHAT and CDR2 is FQNNGV in the germline V gene. The CDR3 is 12 residues long. After removal of 7 bases from V and 6 bases from J, the junction contained 4 bases not matched to a gene. Here the CDR3 DNA reads TGTGCCAGCACCCAGGGGGCTCATGGCTACACCTTC. As protein: CASTQGAHGYTF.

The rearrangement links TRBV7-8 to TRBJ2-5; 7 bases align to TRBD1. This CDR3 spans 15 amino acids. Per germline, CDR1 SGHVS and CDR2 FQNEAQ. V lost 5 bases and J lost 4; bases outside the gene matches: 10. CDR3 residues: CASSHQWTGRETQYF. CDR3 coding DNA: TGTGCCAGCAGCCACCAATGGACAGGACGAGAGACCCAGTACTTC. Looking up the rest from reference TRBV7-8 and TRBJ2-5 gives the full variable domain: GAGVSQSPRYKVAKRGQDVALRCDPISGHVSLFWYQQALGQGPEFLTYFQNEAQLDKSGLPSDRFFAERPEGSVSTLKIQRTQQEDSAVYLCASSHQWTGRETQYFGPGTRLLVL.

The V gene is TRBV2, the J gene TRBJ1-2; the D is unclear. The CDR3 consists of 13 residues. Germline V gene lookup returns CDR1 SNHLY and CDR2 FYNNEI. The V and J ends lost 5 bases and 3 bases respectively, with 10 bases between them. Here the CDR3 reads CASSMAGYYGYTF. In DNA, the CDR3 is TGTGCCAGCAGTATGGCGGGTTACTATGGCTACACCTTC.

This clone was detected only a few times. This rearrangement joins TRBV5-6 to TRBJ2-7, with 8 bases that match TRBD1. Per the germline V gene, CDR1 is SGHDT and CDR2 is YYEEEE. After removal of 3 bases from V and 3 bases from J, the junction contained 8 bases not matched to a gene. The CDR3 totals 15 residues. CDR3 DNA: TGTGCCAGCAGCTACTACGACAGGGGAGACTACGAGCAGTACTTC. Protein: CASSYYDRGDYEQYF. The entire variable domain, with the rest obtained from reference TRBV5-6 and TRBJ2-7, is as follows: DAGVTQSPTHLIKTRGQQVTLRCSPKSGHDTVSWYQQALGQGPQFIFQYYEEEERQRGNFPDRFSGHQFPNYSSELNVNALLLGDSALYLCASSYYDRGDYEQYFGPGTRLTVT.

The CDR3 DNA is TGTGCCAGCAGTGCTGCGGGGGCGGGGGATACGCAGTATTTT. It translates to CASSAAGAGDTQYF. This chain links TRBV6-2 or TRBV6-3 with TRBJ2-3; tentatively, D is TRBD2 (7 bases). CDR3 length equals 14 residues. CDR1 and CDR2 from the germline V gene are MNHEY and SVGEGT. V lost 5 bases to trimming and J lost 6 bases, with 15 bases between them.

The gene calls are TRBV7-2 and TRBJ1-6; D is unclear. This CDR3 is 19 amino acids long. V lost 4 bases and J lost 5, with 24 bases in between. Per the germline V gene, CDR1 is SGHTA and CDR2 is FQGNSA. CDR3 bases: TGTGCCAGCAGCTCACGCATTGGTGGAGGGATTATCGATAATTCACCCCTCCACTTT. Protein: CASSSRIGGGIIDNSPLHF.

The chain uses TRBV5-5 and TRBJ1-1; possibly TRBD1 for D (6 bases). CDR1 and CDR2 (germline): SGHKS, YYEKEE (reference sequence). Trimming removed 4 bases from V and 4 bases from J, with 17 bases in between. The CDR3 has 15 residues. CDR3 residues: CASSPLTGGSTEAFF. The CDR3 DNA is TGTGCCAGCAGCCCGCTGACAGGCGGAAGCACTGAAGCTTTCTTT.

Note on this clone: Other DNA sequences in the same sample also yield this CDR3. This chain connects TRBV19 to TRBJ2-5, with D possibly being TRBD2 (5 bases). This CDR3 has 14 residues. Germline CDR1 LNHDA, CDR2 SQIVND (reference sequence). Trimming removed 1 base from V and 5 bases from J, with 11 bases in between. The CDR3 DNA follows: TGTGCCAGTAGTATAGTCTCAGGAGGTGAGACCCAGTACTTC. Residues: CASSIVSGGETQYF.

The V gene is TRBV3-1 (or the pseudogene TRBV3-2), the J gene TRBJ1-2; 12 positions match TRBD1. Germline V gene data show CDR1 as LGHDT and CDR2 as YNNKEL (reference sequence). The V and J ends lost 4 bases and 3 bases, in that order; junction bases with no gene match: 12. The length of the CDR3 is 18 residues. The DNA of the CDR3 is TGTGCCAGCAGCCCCCGGCGGGACAGGGGGCCCGGTGACTATGGCTACACCTTC. Protein product: CASSPRRDRGPGDYGYTF.

This clone was observed a handful of times. CDR3: CASSLGTGLGELFF. DNA for the CDR3: TGTGCCAGCAGCTTAGGGACAGGCCTCGGGGAGCTGTTTTTT. The rearrangement links TRBV5-6 to TRBJ2-2, with 8 nucleotides matching TRBD1. CDR3 length: 14 residues. Germline CDR1 is SGHDT and CDR2 is YYEEEE. V gave up 2 bases and J gave up 7 bases; unmatched junction bases: 4.

A note on this clone: Other DNA sequences from this sample encode an identical CDR3 as well. The chain uses TRBV18 and TRBJ2-1, with 9 bases lining up with TRBD1. The CDR3 length is 16 residues. Unmatched junction bases numbered 4, after V lost 0 bases and J lost 4 bases. The germline gives CDR1 KGHSH, CDR2 LQKENI. This CDR3 is CASSPPSGQGYNEQFF. Written as DNA, the CDR3 is TGTGCCAGCTCACCACCTTCGGGACAGGGATACAATGAGCAGTTCTTC.

Comment on this clone: The junction departs from the called germline gene at one end, perhaps through a read error. DNA of the CDR3: TGTACCAGCACGGGGGGCTCTGGCTACACCTTC. Protein: CTSTGGSGYTF. V usage is TRBV2 and J usage is TRBJ1-2, with a weak D call TRBD1 (6 bases). This CDR3 spans 11 amino acids. In germline, CDR1 is SNHLY, CDR2 FYNNEI.

The chain links TRBV19 to TRBJ1-2, with 9 bases that match TRBD1. V shed 3 bases and J 4 bases; nucleotides not matched to a gene: 6. Germline-derived CDR1 and CDR2 are LNHDA and SQIVND (reference sequence). The CDR3 is 15 residues long. The CDR3 coding sequence is TGTGCCAGTAGTATCCCGGACAGGGGCATCTATGGCTACACCTTC. Protein sequence: CASSIPDRGIYGYTF. Full variable domain (rest looked up from reference TRBV19 and TRBJ1-2): DGGITQSPKYLFRKEGQNVTLSCEQNLNHDAMYWYRQDPGQGLRLIYYSQIVNDFQKGDIAEGYSVSREKKESFPLTVTSAQKNPTAFYLCASSIPDRGIYGYTFGSGTRLTVV.

The rearrangement joins TRBV4-3 to TRBJ2-1, with a weak D call TRBD2 (7 bases). The CDR3 length is 17 residues. From germline, CDR1 is LGHNA and CDR2 YSLEER. Trimming took 0 bases from V and 4 from J, leaving 16 bases between them. CDR3 region: CASSQDHGGARYNEQFF. In DNA, the CDR3 is TGCGCCAGCAGCCAAGATCATGGGGGGGCTAGGTACAATGAGCAGTTCTTC.

The chain uses TRBV3-1 (or the pseudogene TRBV3-2) and TRBJ2-4; 7 nucleotides line up with TRBD2. V was pared by 4 bases and J by 15 bases, with 9 bases of the junction left unmatched. There are 12 residues in the CDR3. Germline lookup yields CDR1 LGHDT and CDR2 YNNKEL (reference sequence). CDR3 in DNA: TGTGCCAGCAGCCGAACTAGCGCCCCCGCGTACTTC. It translates to CASSRTSAPAYF.

The chain links TRBV5-6 to TRBJ1-2, with 10 bases matching TRBD1. The germline V gene has CDR1 SGHDT and CDR2 YYEEEE. Trimming at V came to 2 bases and at J to 8 bases, leaving 9 bases not matched to a gene. The length of the CDR3 is 15 residues. The chain's CDR3 is CASSFPDRGILGYTF. CDR3 coding DNA: TGTGCCAGCAGCTTCCCGGACAGGGGGATTTTAGGCTACACCTTC.

This rearrangement joins TRBV4-1 to TRBJ1-3; D possibly corresponds to TRBD1 (6 bases). The V and J ends lost 5 bases and 0 bases respectively, with 17 bases between them. Germline CDR1 and CDR2: MGHRA and YSYEKL. This CDR3 is built from 17 residues. The CDR3 DNA is TGCGCCAGCAGCAGACTCCGGGACACAAGCTCTGGAAACACCATATATTTT. Translation: CASSRLRDTSSGNTIYF.

The chain couples TRBV12-5 to TRBJ1-1; D might be TRBD1 (6 bases). Per the germline V gene, CDR1 is LGHNT and CDR2 is FRNRAP. This CDR3 spans 13 amino acids. V lost 5 bases and J 5 bases, leaving 12 bases between the germline ends. This CDR3 is CASGLQGWTEAFF. Here the CDR3 DNA reads TGTGCTAGTGGTCTACAGGGTTGGACTGAAGCTTTCTTT.